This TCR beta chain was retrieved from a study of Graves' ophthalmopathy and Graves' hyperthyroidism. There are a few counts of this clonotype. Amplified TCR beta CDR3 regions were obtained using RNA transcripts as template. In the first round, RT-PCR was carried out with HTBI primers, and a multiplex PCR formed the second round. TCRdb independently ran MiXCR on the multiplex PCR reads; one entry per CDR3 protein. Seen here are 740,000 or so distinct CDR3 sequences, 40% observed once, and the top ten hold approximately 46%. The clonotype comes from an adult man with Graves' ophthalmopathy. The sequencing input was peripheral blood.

CDR3 coding DNA: TGCAGCGTTAAAGCGACGGTTTTCACTGAAGCTTTCTTT. Its translation: CSVKATVFTEAFF. The genes are TRBV20-1 and TRBJ1-1; D remains unclear. The CDR3 sequence is 13 residues long. Germline V gene sequence: CDR1 DFQATT, CDR2 SNEGSKA (reference sequence).